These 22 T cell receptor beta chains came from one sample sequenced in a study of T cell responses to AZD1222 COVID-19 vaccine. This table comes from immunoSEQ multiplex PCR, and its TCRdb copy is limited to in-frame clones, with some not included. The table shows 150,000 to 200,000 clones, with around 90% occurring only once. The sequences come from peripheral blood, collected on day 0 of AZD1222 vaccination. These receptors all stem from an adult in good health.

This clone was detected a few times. This CDR3 reads CASSPETTRETQYF. The CDR3 DNA follows: TGTGCCAGCAGTCCCGAAACCACCCGGGAGACCCAGTACTTC. V is TRBV28 and J is TRBJ2-5; D not certain. Germline lookup yields CDR1 MDHEN and CDR2 SYDVKM. The germline V and J ends were trimmed by 5 bases and 5 bases, with 15 bases remaining between them. This CDR3 has 14 amino acids. Full variable domain (missing parts from reference TRBV28 and TRBJ2-5): DVKVTQSSRYLVKRTGEKVFLECVQDMDHENMFWYRQDPGLGLRLIYFSYDVKMKEKGDIPEGYSVSREKKERFSLILESASTNQTSMYLCASSPETTRETQYFGPGTRLLVL.

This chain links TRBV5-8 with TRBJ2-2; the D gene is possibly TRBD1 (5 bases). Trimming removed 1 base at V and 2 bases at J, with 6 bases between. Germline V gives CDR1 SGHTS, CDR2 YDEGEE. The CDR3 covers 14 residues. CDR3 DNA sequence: TGTGCCAGCAGCTTGACAGGAAACACCGGGGAGCTGTTTTTT. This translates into CASSLTGNTGELFF.

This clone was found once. The CDR3: CASRVRGQPQHF. The CDR3, as DNA: TGTGCCAGCAGAGTCCGGGGTCAGCCCCAGCATTTT. The gene calls are TRBV28 and TRBJ1-5; no clear D gene. The germline V gene has CDR1 MDHEN and CDR2 SYDVKM. The CDR3 runs 12 residues. V shed 6 bases and J shed 6 bases, with 9 bases lying between them.

The CDR3 DNA follows: TGTGCCAGCAGCATCGGGACTAGCGGGAGGTACAATGAGCAGTTCTTC. Protein sequence: CASSIGTSGRYNEQFF. The chain employs TRBV21-1 and TRBJ2-1; the table's TRBD2 call for D was not verified on the DNA. TRBV21-1 is flagged as a pseudogene. The CDR3 contains 16 residues.

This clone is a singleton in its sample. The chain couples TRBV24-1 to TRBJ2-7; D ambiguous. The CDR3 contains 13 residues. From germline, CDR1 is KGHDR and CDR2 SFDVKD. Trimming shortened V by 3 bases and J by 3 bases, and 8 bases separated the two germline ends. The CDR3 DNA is TGTGCCACCAGTGATGGCAGCCTCTACGAGCAGTACTTC. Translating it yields CATSDGSLYEQYF.

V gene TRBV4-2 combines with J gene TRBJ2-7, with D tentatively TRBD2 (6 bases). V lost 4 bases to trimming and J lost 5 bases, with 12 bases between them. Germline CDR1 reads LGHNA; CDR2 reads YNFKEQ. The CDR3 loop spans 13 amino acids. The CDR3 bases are TGTGCCAGCAGCCGGGACCGGGAGAACGAGCAGTACTTC. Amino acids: CASSRDRENEQYF.

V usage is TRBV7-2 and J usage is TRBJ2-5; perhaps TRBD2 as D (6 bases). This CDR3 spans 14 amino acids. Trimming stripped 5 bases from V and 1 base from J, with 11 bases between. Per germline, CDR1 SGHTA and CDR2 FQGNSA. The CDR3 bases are TGTGCCAGCAGCCTATGGAGGGCCCAAGAGACCCAGTACTTC. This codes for CASSLWRAQETQYF.

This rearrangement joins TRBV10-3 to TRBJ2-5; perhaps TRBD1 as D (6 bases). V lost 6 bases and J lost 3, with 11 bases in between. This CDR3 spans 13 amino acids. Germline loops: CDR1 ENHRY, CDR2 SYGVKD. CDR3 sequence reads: CAISRQAKETQYF. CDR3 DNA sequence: TGTGCCATCAGCCGACAGGCGAAAGAGACCCAGTACTTC.

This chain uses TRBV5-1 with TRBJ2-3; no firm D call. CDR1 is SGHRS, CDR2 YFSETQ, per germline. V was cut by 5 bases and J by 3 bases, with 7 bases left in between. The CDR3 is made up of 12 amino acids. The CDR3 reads CASSRATDTQYF. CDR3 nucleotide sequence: TGCGCCAGCAGTAGGGCAACAGATACGCAGTATTTT.

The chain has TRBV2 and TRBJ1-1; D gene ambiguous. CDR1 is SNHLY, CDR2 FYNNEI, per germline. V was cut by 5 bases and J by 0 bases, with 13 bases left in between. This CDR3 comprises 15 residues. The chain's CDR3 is CASSWSVSMNTEAFF. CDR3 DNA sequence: TGTGCCAGCAGTTGGTCCGTGTCGATGAACACTGAAGCTTTCTTT.

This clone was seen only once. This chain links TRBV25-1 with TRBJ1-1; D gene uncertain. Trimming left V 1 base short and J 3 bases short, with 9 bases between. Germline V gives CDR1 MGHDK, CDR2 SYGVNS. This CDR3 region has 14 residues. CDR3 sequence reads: CASSELGEDTEAFF. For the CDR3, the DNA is TGTGCCAGCAGTGAATTGGGAGAGGACACTGAAGCTTTCTTT.

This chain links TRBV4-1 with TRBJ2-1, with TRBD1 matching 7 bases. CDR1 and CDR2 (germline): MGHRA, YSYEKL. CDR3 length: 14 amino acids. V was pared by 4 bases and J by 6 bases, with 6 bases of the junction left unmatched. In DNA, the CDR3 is TGCGCCAGCAGCCCCCAACAGGGGAGCAATGAGCAGTTCTTC. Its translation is CASSPQQGSNEQFF.

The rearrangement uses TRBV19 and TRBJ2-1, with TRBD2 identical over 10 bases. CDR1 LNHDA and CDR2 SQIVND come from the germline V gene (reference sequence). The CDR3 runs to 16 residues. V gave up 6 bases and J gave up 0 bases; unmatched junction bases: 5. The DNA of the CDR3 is TGTGCCAGTAGGGGTAGCGGGAGGAGCTCCTACAATGAGCAGTTCTTC. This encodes CASRGSGRSSYNEQFF.

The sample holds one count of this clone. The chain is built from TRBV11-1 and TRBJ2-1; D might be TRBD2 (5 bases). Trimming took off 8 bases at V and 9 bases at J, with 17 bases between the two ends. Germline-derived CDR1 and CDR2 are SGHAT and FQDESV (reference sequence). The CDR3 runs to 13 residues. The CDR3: CASDKLGVGEQFF. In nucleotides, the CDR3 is TGTGCCAGCGACAAACTAGGAGTCGGTGAGCAGTTCTTC.

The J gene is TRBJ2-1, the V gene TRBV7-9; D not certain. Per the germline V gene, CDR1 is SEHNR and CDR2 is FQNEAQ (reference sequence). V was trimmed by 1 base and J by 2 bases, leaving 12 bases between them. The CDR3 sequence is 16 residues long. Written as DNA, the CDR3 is TGTGCCAGCAGCTTAGTGGGCGCGACAACCTACAATGAGCAGTTCTTC. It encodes CASSLVGATTYNEQFF.

The CDR3 protein is CSVRGGRAEKLFF. CDR3 nucleotides: TGCAGCGTACGGGGGGGACGGGCCGAAAAACTGTTTTTT. This rearrangement joins TRBV29-1 to TRBJ1-4, with D possibly TRBD1 on 5 matching bases. V was clipped by 6 bases and J by 8 bases, with 16 bases between them. Germline CDR1 and CDR2: SQVTM and ANQGSEA. This CDR3 comprises 13 residues.

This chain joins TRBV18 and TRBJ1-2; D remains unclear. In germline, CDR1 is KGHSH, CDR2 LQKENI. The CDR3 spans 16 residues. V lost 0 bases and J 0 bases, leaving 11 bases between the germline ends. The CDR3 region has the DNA TGTGCCAGCTCACCACCCTCCGGCAGAACTAACTATGGCTACACCTTC. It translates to CASSPPSGRTNYGYTF.

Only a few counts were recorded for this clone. Here the CDR3 DNA reads TGTGCCAGCAGTTTGAAGGTGGGGGGCGCAGATACGCAGTATTTT. Protein: CASSLKVGGADTQYF. The chain uses TRBV28 and TRBJ2-3, with D possibly called TRBD1 or TRBD2 (6 bases each). V was pared by 3 bases and J by 4 bases, with 14 bases between. The CDR3 sequence is 15 residues long. CDR1 is MDHEN, CDR2 SYDVKM, per germline.

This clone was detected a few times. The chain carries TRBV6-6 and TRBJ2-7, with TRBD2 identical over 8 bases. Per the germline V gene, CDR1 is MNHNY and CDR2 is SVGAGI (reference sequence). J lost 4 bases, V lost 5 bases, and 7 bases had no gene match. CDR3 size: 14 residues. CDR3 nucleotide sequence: TGTGCCAGCAGTAGGGCGGGAGGAGAGTACGAGCAGTACTTC. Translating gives CASSRAGGEYEQYF.

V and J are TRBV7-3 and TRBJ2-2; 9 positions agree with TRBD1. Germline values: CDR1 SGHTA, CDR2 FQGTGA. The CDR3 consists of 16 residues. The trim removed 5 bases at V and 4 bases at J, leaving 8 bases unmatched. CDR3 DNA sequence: TGTGCCAGCAGCCCTGGACAGGGGATGGGCACCGGGGAGCTGTTTTTT. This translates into CASSPGQGMGTGELFF.

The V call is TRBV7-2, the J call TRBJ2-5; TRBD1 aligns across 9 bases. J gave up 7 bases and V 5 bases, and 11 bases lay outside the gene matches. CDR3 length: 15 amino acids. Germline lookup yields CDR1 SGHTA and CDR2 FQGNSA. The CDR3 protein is CASSPGGGGQGTQYF. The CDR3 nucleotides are TGTGCCAGCAGCCCGGGGGGTGGGGGACAGGGGACCCAGTACTTC.

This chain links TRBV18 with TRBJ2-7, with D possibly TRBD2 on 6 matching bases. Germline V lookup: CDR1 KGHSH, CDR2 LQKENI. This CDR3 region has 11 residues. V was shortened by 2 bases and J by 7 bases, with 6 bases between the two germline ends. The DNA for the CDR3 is TGTGCCAGCTCACCAGGGGGGGAGCAGTACTTC. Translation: CASSPGGEQYF.